Reported below is one TCR beta chain. Its antigen is still unknown. Generated by immunoSEQ multiplex PCR, the TCRdb table keeps only in-frame clones and is missing some. This table holds about 19,000 clones, around 83% found once. The CDR3 runs to 16 residues. V was shortened by 4 bases and J by 1 base, with 16 bases between the two germline ends. The germline V gene has CDR1 SGHDN and CDR2 FVKESK. The data originate from a study of T cells in narcolepsy. Study-wide context: Donors had narcolepsy type 1 or type 2, or were healthy controls. General study findings and limits: Healthy controls reportedly lacked the autoreactive clonotypes serially found in patients' blood. Same-patient CSF and blood CD4+ T cell clonotypes included HCRT-specific and TRIB2-specific autoreactive ones. Autoreactive clone sequences were missing from some blood memory CD4+ repertoires.

The chain links TRBV14 to TRBJ1-1, with unresolved D. Material: memory (CD45RA-) CD4+ T cells from blood. The sequence derives from a human donor in good health. The CDR3 region is CASSLSRGKGNTEAFF. The CDR3 DNA reads as TGTGCCAGCAGCCTCTCCCGGGGTAAGGGGAACACTGAAGCTTTCTTT.